A single sample is the source of the 15 T cell receptor beta chains below, sequenced in a study of blood T cells in healthy people across ages. Through a sample-barcoded 5' primer and a J-beta primer mix, a second PCR was run for about 6 to 11 cycles. TCRdb fed the 5' RACE reads into MiXCR, producing one record per CDR3 protein. The table records about 1.8 million distinct CDR3 sequences, approximately 50% of them present only once. Sequencing used blood. These receptors were taken from a woman aged 40 to 55 in good health.

The CDR3 spells CASQGRGLSEQFF. The CDR3 region has the DNA TGTGCCAGCCAAGGCAGGGGGCTTAGTGAGCAGTTCTTC. This sequence joins TRBV28 and TRBJ2-1, with 8 bases aligning to TRBD1. Per the germline V gene, CDR1 is MDHEN and CDR2 is SYDVKM. CDR3 length: 13 amino acids. With 8 bases clipped from V and 9 bases from J, the junction kept 9 bases outside the gene matches.

The chain employs TRBV7-2 and TRBJ2-7; 8 bases align to TRBD1. The V segment lost 3 bases and the J segment 2 bases; nucleotides outside the gene matches: 9. The CDR3 is 16 amino acids. Germline lookup yields CDR1 SGHTA and CDR2 FQGNSA. The CDR3: CASSLVLGQGPYEQYF. Written as DNA, the CDR3 is TGTGCCAGCAGCTTGGTCCTAGGACAGGGACCCTACGAGCAGTACTTC. The full variable domain, in which reference TRBV7-2 and TRBJ2-7 provide the parts outside the CDR3, is GAGVSQSPSNKVTEKGKDVELRCDPISGHTALYWYRQSLGQGLEFLIYFQGNSAPDKSGLPSDRFSAERTGGSVSTLTIQRTQQEDSAVYLCASSLVLGQGPYEQYFGPGTRLTVT.

This clonotype was seen only a few times. The chain joins TRBV6-1 to TRBJ1-2; TRBD1 agrees at 10 bases. CDR1 and CDR2 (germline): MNHNS, SASEGT. CDR3 size: 12 residues. Trimming at V came to 6 bases and at J to 8 bases, leaving 3 bases not matched to a gene. CDR3 sequence reads: CASRTGGVGYTF. The CDR3 bases are TGTGCCAGCAGGACAGGGGGCGTGGGCTACACCTTC.

This clonotype occurred once. This chain links TRBV5-6 with TRBJ2-3; 8 bases map to TRBD1. V lost 7 bases to trimming and J lost 6 bases; unmatched junction nucleotides: 7. Germline V lookup: CDR1 SGHDT, CDR2 YYEEEE. The CDR3 has 13 amino acids. The DNA of the CDR3 is TGTGCCAGCCGGGACAGGCCCGGGGATACGCAGTATTTT. Translation: CASRDRPGDTQYF.

This sequence joins TRBV7-9 and TRBJ2-1; 8 bases fit TRBD1. Trimming took 0 bases from V and 4 from J; bases not matched to a gene: 11. The CDR3 is 18 amino acids. Per the germline V gene, CDR1 is SEHNR and CDR2 is FQNEAQ (reference sequence). The CDR3, as DNA: TGTGCCAGCAGCTTAGCACCGGGACAGGTGAAAATATACAATGAGCAGTTCTTC. Translation gives CASSLAPGQVKIYNEQFF.

About this clonotype itself: Its ends do not fully match the called genes, so a read error is possible. V is TRBV5-1 and J is TRBJ2-5; the D gene could be TRBD1 or TRBD2 (6 bases each). This CDR3 has 15 residues. Germline V CDR1 and CDR2: SGHRS, YFSETQ. CDR3 sequence reads: CASSSGAALYNEQYF. CDR3 coding DNA: TGTGCCAGCAGCTCGGGGGCAGCACTATACAATGAGCAGTACTTC.

This clonotype showed up just a few times. The genes are TRBV28 and TRBJ1-2; no firm D call. The V gene's germline CDR1 is MDHEN and CDR2 SYDVKM. The CDR3 loop spans 13 amino acids. V gave up 7 bases and J gave up 8 bases, with 17 bases separating them. CDR3 nucleotides: TGTGCCAGCACCTTGGGCGCCGAAAGAGGCTACACCTTC. This encodes CASTLGAERGYTF.

V and J are TRBV28 and TRBJ1-1; D gene uncertain. Germline CDR1 MDHEN, CDR2 SYDVKM. The CDR3 consists of 15 residues. Deletions cut 5 bases from V and 0 bases from J, with 13 bases between. Here the CDR3 DNA reads TGTGCCAGCAGTCCCCGCGGAGGGATGAACACTGAAGCTTTCTTT. It yields the protein CASSPRGGMNTEAFF.

This chain connects TRBV11-2 to TRBJ2-2; the D is unclear. This CDR3 contains 12 residues. Deletions cut 11 bases from V and 4 bases from J, with 11 bases between. CDR1 is SGHAT, CDR2 FQNNGV, per germline. Here the CDR3 DNA reads TGTGCCCAAAGGGTCGGCACCGGGGAGCTGTTTTTT. This encodes CAQRVGTGELFF. The full variable domain, its missing parts supplied by reference TRBV11-2 and TRBJ2-2, is EAGVAQSPRYKIIEKRQSVAFWCNPISGHATLYWYQQILGQGPKLLIQFQNNGVVDDSQLPKDRFSAERLKGVDSTLKIQPAKLEDSAVYLCAQRVGTGELFFGEGSRLTVL.

V usage is TRBV20-1 and J usage is TRBJ1-5; possible D gene TRBD1, 5 bases. With 6 bases removed from V and 5 bases from J, the gap between germline ends came to 14 bases. The germline V gene encodes CDR1 DFQATT and CDR2 SNEGSKA (reference sequence). This CDR3 region has 13 residues. CDR3 in DNA: TGCAGTGCGGCTCGACAGCTTGATCAGCCCCAGCATTTT. Translated: CSAARQLDQPQHF.

Only a few counts were recorded for this clonotype. This chain links TRBV24-1 with TRBJ2-3; no clear D gene. The germline V gene has CDR1 KGHDR and CDR2 SFDVKD. The CDR3 runs 12 residues. V lost 5 bases to trimming and J lost 4 bases, with 6 bases between them. The CDR3 here is CATSARSDTQYF. DNA for the CDR3: TGTGCCACCAGTGCCAGGTCAGATACGCAGTATTTT.

CDR3 protein: CASSSGDRANSPLHF. The CDR3 DNA follows: TGTGCCAGCAGCTCTGGGGACAGGGCGAATTCACCCCTCCACTTT. The chain couples TRBV7-2 to TRBJ1-6; TRBD1 matches at 9 bases. Trimming took 4 bases from V and 7 from J; bases not matched to a gene: 5. The CDR3 is made up of 15 amino acids. Germline loops: CDR1 SGHTA, CDR2 FQGNSA.

The chain recombines TRBV25-1 with TRBJ2-1; D perhaps matches TRBD2 (6 bases). Germline-derived CDR1 and CDR2 are MGHDK and SYGVNS. Trimming shortened V by 5 bases and J by 9 bases, and 11 bases separated the two germline ends. The CDR3 covers 12 residues. The CDR3 DNA reads TGTGCCAGCAGTAACCTAGCGAGTGAGCAGTTCTTC. Protein: CASSNLASEQFF.

The V gene is TRBV4-2, the J gene TRBJ1-1, with 8 bases matching TRBD1. The trim removed 4 bases at V and 1 base at J, leaving 8 bases unmatched. This CDR3 region has 16 residues. CDR1 and CDR2 (germline): LGHNA, YNFKEQ. The CDR3 spells CASSPLLGTGNTEAFF. DNA of the CDR3: TGTGCCAGCAGCCCCCTTTTAGGGACAGGGAACACTGAAGCTTTCTTT.

The chain recombines TRBV15 with TRBJ2-1; 9 positions agree with TRBD1. The CDR3 contains 16 residues. Germline V gene data show CDR1 as LNHNV and CDR2 as YYDKDF (reference sequence). V shed 3 bases and J 10 bases; nucleotides not matched to a gene: 13. The CDR3 DNA reads as TGTGCCACCAGCAGGCCTCCGGGACAGGGTGCCTCAGAGCAGTTCTTC. Translating it yields CATSRPPGQGASEQFF.